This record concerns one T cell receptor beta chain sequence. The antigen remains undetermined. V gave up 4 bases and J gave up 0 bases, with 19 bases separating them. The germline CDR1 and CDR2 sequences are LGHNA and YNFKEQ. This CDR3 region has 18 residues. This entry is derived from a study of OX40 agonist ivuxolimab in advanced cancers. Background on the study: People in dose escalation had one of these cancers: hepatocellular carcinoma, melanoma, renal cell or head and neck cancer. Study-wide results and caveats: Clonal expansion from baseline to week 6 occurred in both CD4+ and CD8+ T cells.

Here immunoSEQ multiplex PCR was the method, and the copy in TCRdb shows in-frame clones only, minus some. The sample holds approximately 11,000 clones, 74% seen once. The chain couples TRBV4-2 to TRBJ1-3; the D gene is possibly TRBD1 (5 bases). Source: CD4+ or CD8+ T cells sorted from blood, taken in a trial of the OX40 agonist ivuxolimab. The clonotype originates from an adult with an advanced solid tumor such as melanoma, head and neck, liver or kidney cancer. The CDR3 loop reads CASSRQTATLFSGNTIYF. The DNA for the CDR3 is TGTGCCAGCAGCCGACAGACTGCTACCCTTTTCTCTGGAAACACCATATATTTT.